Each of the 19 T cell receptor beta chains below was sequenced from the same sample in a study of T cell repertoires in cytomegalovirus infection. TCRdb ran MiXCR on the reads and lists one entry per CDR3 protein. The table includes roughly 350,000 distinct CDR3 sequences, about a third detected once. Which antigens these TCRs recognize remains unknown. This sample comprised cultured PBMCs, obtained from culture after CMV antigen stimulation. These receptors were obtained from a human donor in good health (CMV status not recorded). Some clones in this sample may be carry-over from other donors' samples.

This clonotype was picked up a small number of times. This sequence joins TRBV6-2 or TRBV6-3 and TRBJ2-1, with TRBD2 identical over 10 bases. V dropped 10 bases and J dropped 15; count of bases not matched to a gene: 15. CDR3 length equals 13 residues. Germline assignment: CDR1 MNHEY and CDR2 SVGEGT. The CDR3 protein is CATQLLAGVYPFF. Written as DNA, the CDR3 is TGTGCCACTCAGCTGCTAGCGGGAGTCTACCCGTTCTTC.

This clonotype has a handful of counts. The chain has TRBV7-8 and TRBJ2-3; maybe TRBD2 (7 bases). Germline V CDR1 and CDR2: SGHVS, FQNEAQ. This CDR3 comprises 15 residues. Trimming left V 2 bases short and J 6 bases short, with 15 bases between. In nucleotides, the CDR3 is TGTGCCAGCAGCTTACGGCCGCGGGGGCAGGATACGCAGTATTTT. Translating it yields CASSLRPRGQDTQYF.

This chain joins TRBV7-2 and TRBJ1-2; tentative D call: TRBD1 (6 bases). Germline V gives CDR1 SGHTA, CDR2 FQGNSA. Trimming removed 5 bases from V and 6 bases from J, with 19 bases in between. CDR3 length: 15 amino acids. CDR3 coding DNA: TGTGCCAGCAGCGCCGATTCGGGGGGCGGAGATGGCTACACCTTC. Amino acids: CASSADSGGGDGYTF.

Written as DNA, the CDR3 is TGTGCCAGCAGTTTAAATAGGCCAGGGGTATCCTACGAGCAGTACTTC. Amino acid sequence: CASSLNRPGVSYEQYF. V gene TRBV27 combines with J gene TRBJ2-7; D is perhaps TRBD1 (6 bases). The CDR3 covers 16 residues. V was shortened by 2 bases and J by 1 base, with 15 bases between the two germline ends. Germline CDR1 MNHEY, CDR2 SMNVEV (reference sequence).

This clonotype appeared a few times. The V gene is TRBV6-1, the J gene TRBJ2-7; TRBD2 is a possible D gene (6 bases). This CDR3 region has 13 residues. CDR1 MNHNS and CDR2 SASEGT come from the germline V gene. Between the trimmed V and J ends, which lost 5 bases and 3 bases, there was a span of 11 bases. The CDR3 spells CASSYAGYYEQYF. The CDR3 region has the DNA TGTGCCAGCAGTTACGCGGGATACTACGAGCAGTACTTC.

This clonotype has a handful of counts. This sequence joins TRBV7-2 and TRBJ2-3; the D gene is possibly TRBD1 (5 bases). Germline CDR1 reads SGHTA; CDR2 reads FQGNSA. Trimming pared 3 bases from V and 4 bases from J, leaving 11 bases between. CDR3 size: 14 residues. The CDR3 DNA follows: TGTGCCAGCAGCTTCAGGGCGATTGCAGATACGCAGTATTTT. It encodes CASSFRAIADTQYF.

This clonotype was found a few times. The chain uses TRBV5-8 and TRBJ1-2; no definite D call. The germline V and J ends were trimmed by 5 bases and 2 bases, with 10 bases remaining between them. The V gene's germline CDR1 is SGHTS and CDR2 YDEGEE. The CDR3 consists of 13 residues. The CDR3 region is CASREIINYGYTF. The DNA for the CDR3 is TGTGCCAGCAGGGAAATTATAAACTATGGCTACACCTTC.

This clonotype was seen just once. The rearrangement joins TRBV18 to TRBJ2-1; the D is unclear. Trimming cost V 3 bases and J 10 bases, with 13 bases left between them. The CDR3 spans 13 residues. Germline V CDR1 and CDR2: KGHSH, LQKENI. CDR3 sequence reads: CASSPGIADEQFF. The CDR3, as DNA: TGTGCCAGCTCACCGGGTATCGCAGACGAGCAGTTCTTC.

This clonotype showed up many times. The chain carries TRBV7-2 and TRBJ2-1; D is undetermined. Trimming removed 0 bases from V and 3 bases from J, with 9 bases in between. Germline V gives CDR1 SGHTA, CDR2 FQGNSA. The CDR3 extends over 15 amino acids. The DNA for the CDR3 is TGTGCCAGCAGCTTAGCGCCCGTAAGCTACAATGAGCAGTTCTTC. Residues: CASSLAPVSYNEQFF.

V gene TRBV20-1 combines with J gene TRBJ2-5; no definite D call. V shed 0 bases and J shed 2 bases, with 4 bases lying between them. The germline CDR1 and CDR2 sequences are DFQATT and SNEGSKA (reference sequence). This CDR3 region has 12 residues. CDR3 residues: CSARDDQETQYF. The DNA for the CDR3 is TGCAGTGCTAGAGATGATCAAGAGACCCAGTACTTC.

The chain employs TRBV7-2 and TRBJ1-3; D may be TRBD1 (5 bases). Trimming removed 3 bases at V and 5 bases at J, with 11 bases between. CDR1 and CDR2 (germline): SGHTA, FQGNSA. This CDR3 has 14 amino acids. CDR3 residues: CASSLVDTRNTIYF. The CDR3 DNA sequence: TGTGCCAGCAGCTTGGTGGACACCAGAAACACCATATATTTT.

This clonotype has only a few counts. The chain combines TRBV27 with TRBJ2-3, with D tentatively TRBD1 (6 bases). The germline V gene has CDR1 MNHEY and CDR2 SMNVEV (reference sequence). This CDR3 has 17 residues. The V and J ends lost 8 bases and 4 bases respectively, with 25 bases between them. CDR3 region: CASQAAGVGRRPDTQYF. CDR3 in DNA: TGTGCCAGCCAGGCAGCAGGGGTCGGCCGGCGCCCAGATACGCAGTATTTT.

The chain joins TRBV9 to TRBJ2-5; D unclear. CDR3 size: 12 residues. Trimming removed 3 bases at V and 0 bases at J, with 3 bases between. Per the germline V gene, CDR1 is SGDLS and CDR2 is YYNGEE. CDR3 protein: CASSENQETQYF. The CDR3 DNA reads as TGTGCCAGCAGCGAAAACCAAGAGACCCAGTACTTC.

This clonotype was seen only a few times. One end of the junction varies from germline; a read error may be responsible. V usage is TRBV7-9 and J usage is TRBJ2-4, with TRBD1 matching over 7 bases. The CDR3 is 14 amino acids. Germline V lookup: CDR1 SEHNR, CDR2 FQNEAQ (reference sequence). The CDR3: CASSARDSVRLSRF. CDR3 bases: TGTGCCAGCAGCGCTCGGGACAGCGTGCGATTGAGTCGGTTC.

This clonotype has a count of ten or more. This rearrangement joins TRBV7-8 to TRBJ2-1, with 9 nucleotides matching TRBD1. The CDR3 has 15 residues. Unmatched junction bases numbered 4, after V lost 4 bases and J lost 3 bases. Germline lookup yields CDR1 SGHVS and CDR2 FQNEAQ. CDR3 in DNA: TGTGCCAGCAGCTCTGACAGGGGGAACTACAATGAGCAGTTCTTC. Protein sequence: CASSSDRGNYNEQFF. Full variable domain (remainder filled in from reference TRBV7-8 and TRBJ2-1): GAGVSQSPRYKVAKRGQDVALRCDPISGHVSLFWYQQALGQGPEFLTYFQNEAQLDKSGLPSDRFFAERPEGSVSTLKIQRTQQEDSAVYLCASSSDRGNYNEQFFGPGTRLTVL.

V and J are TRBV19 and TRBJ1-4; 7 bases match TRBD1. V was pared by 2 bases and J by 8 bases, with 2 bases of the junction left unmatched. Germline CDR1 and CDR2: LNHDA and SQIVND (reference sequence). The CDR3 has 13 amino acids. CDR3 bases: TGTGCCAGTAGTATACAGGGGGGCGAAAAACTGTTTTTT. Protein: CASSIQGGEKLFF. Variable domain in full (rest from reference TRBV19 and TRBJ1-4): DGGITQSPKYLFRKEGQNVTLSCEQNLNHDAMYWYRQDPGQGLRLIYYSQIVNDFQKGDIAEGYSVSREKKESFPLTVTSAQKNPTAFYLCASSIQGGEKLFFGSGTQLSVL.

This clonotype occurred once. The rearrangement links TRBV2 to TRBJ2-5; 7 bases align to TRBD2. The germline V gene has CDR1 SNHLY and CDR2 FYNNEI. The CDR3 covers 12 residues. The V gene end was trimmed by 7 bases and the J gene end by 2 bases; junction bases not matched to a gene: 1. The CDR3 here is CASKGGQETQYF. DNA of the CDR3: TGTGCCAGCAAGGGAGGGCAAGAGACCCAGTACTTC. Filled out from reference TRBV2 and TRBJ2-5, the complete variable domain reads EPEVTQTPSHQVTQMGQEVILRCVPISNHLYFYWYRQILGQKVEFLVSFYNNEISEKSEIFDDQFSVERPDGSNFTLKIRSTKLEDSAMYFCASKGGQETQYFGPGTRLLVL.

The rearrangement uses TRBV7-2 and TRBJ2-3; TRBD2 agrees at 9 bases. Losses at the gene ends were 9 bases for V and 0 bases for J; bases not matched to a gene: 1. This CDR3 is 13 amino acids long. Germline CDR1 is SGHTA and CDR2 is FQGNSA. CDR3 amino acids: CASAGGSTDTQYF. In DNA, the CDR3 is TGTGCCAGTGCGGGAGGGAGCACAGATACGCAGTATTTT. Supplemented by reference TRBV7-2 and TRBJ2-3, the full variable domain reads GAGVSQSPSNKVTEKGKDVELRCDPISGHTALYWYRQSLGQGLEFLIYFQGNSAPDKSGLPSDRFSAERTGGSVSTLTIQRTQQEDSAVYLCASAGGSTDTQYFGPGTRLTVL.

This rearrangement joins TRBV28 to TRBJ1-6, with 9 bases identical to TRBD1. The CDR3 runs to 15 residues. The V and J ends lost 5 bases and 8 bases, in that order; junction bases with no gene match: 7. Per the germline V gene, CDR1 is MDHEN and CDR2 is SYDVKM. CDR3 bases: TGTGCCAGCAGTGTGACAGGGGGTTCGGATTCACCCCTCCACTTT. The encoded protein is CASSVTGGSDSPLHF. Looking up the rest from reference TRBV28 and TRBJ1-6 gives the full variable domain: DVKVTQSSRYLVKRTGEKVFLECVQDMDHENMFWYRQDPGLGLRLIYFSYDVKMKEKGDIPEGYSVSREKKERFSLILESASTNQTSMYLCASSVTGGSDSPLHFGNGTRLTVT.